Sequencing of this T cell receptor beta chain was carried out in a study of cytomegalovirus exposure and HLA in healthy donors. It was with 60 Vbeta and 13 Jbeta primers that the PCR ran. The table came from immunoSEQ multiplex PCR; TCRdb's copy has only in-frame clones and leaves some out. The sample consists of 140,000 to 150,000 clones, 66% of them appearing once. Study results and limitations: Per published reports, the classifier diagnosed cytomegalovirus status with high specificity and sensitivity.

Note on this clone: The antigen is undetermined.

The sequenced sample was PBMCs. The TCR originated in a woman aged 60 to 75 in good health and CMV-seronegative.

CDR3 sequence reads: CASSLRTGSHQETQYF. The DNA for the CDR3 is TGTGCCAGCAGCTTAAGGACAGGCAGCCATCAAGAGACCCAGTACTTC. The J gene is TRBJ2-5, the V gene TRBV7-2; 7 bases line up with TRBD1. The CDR3 contains 16 residues. CDR1 and CDR2 (germline): SGHTA, FQGNSA. The V segment lost 2 bases and the J segment 2 bases; nucleotides outside the gene matches: 8.